The present entry profiles one TCR beta chain with its context. Clones were sequenced by immunoSEQ multiplex PCR, and TCRdb holds only the in-frame ones, with some missing. The table has roughly 350,000 clones, around 86% seen once. The data originate from a study of cytomegalovirus exposure and HLA in healthy donors. The CDR3 covers 17 residues. V lost 2 bases, J lost 0 bases, and 17 bases lay in between. Germline V gene lookup returns CDR1 MNHEY and CDR2 SMNVEV (reference sequence). The chain recombines TRBV27 with TRBJ2-7, with a weak D call TRBD2 (6 bases). The origin of this receptor is a woman aged 18-29 years in good health and CMV-seronegative. The sample consisted of PBMCs. CDR3 sequence reads: CASSLTPPRGSSYEQYF. CDR3 in DNA: TGTGCCAGCAGTTTAACCCCCCCACGGGGGAGCTCCTACGAGCAGTACTTC.